This TCR beta chain comes out of a study of blood T cell repertoires in COVID-19. As for the study in general: COVID-19 samples collected from the United States, Italy and Spain covered acute and convalescent phases.

In the case of this clone: A read error may produce the germline difference seen at one junction end.

Participant ages covered roughly 18 to 90 years across about 25 US areas. Participants' own reports of clinical history determined their cohort assignment. What the recovered Cohort 3 donors had was two negative PCRs, clearance, or symptom resolution. In germline, CDR1 is SNHLY, CDR2 FYNNEI. The CDR3 is made up of 16 amino acids. Clones were read by immunoSEQ multiplex PCR, and TCRdb kept only the in-frame ones, dropping some. Of more than 450,000 clones listed, approximately 86% were seen once; the top ten hold under 0.85%. The TCR was taken from a woman aged 18 to 35 who had recovered from COVID-19. Source material: PBMCs or T cells enriched from blood (not recorded which). The V call is TRBV2, the J call TRBJ1-2; TRBD1 matches at 9 bases. Here the CDR3 DNA reads TGTGCCAGCAGCGAAGCCCCGGGACAGGGTCTATATGGCTACACCTTC. Translating it yields CASSEAPGQGLYGYTF.